A single T cell receptor (beta chain) is shown here with its context. TCRdb reprocessed the 5' RACE reads; each CDR3 protein has one entry and no DNA is given. In total, the table holds approximately 550,000 distinct CDR3 sequences. The record originates from a study of T cells expressing NK-cell markers. Source material: blood T cells: a sorted CD56 or NKG2C T cell subset, CD4+ or CD8+ T cells, or bulk PBMC T cells (not recorded which). This clonotype originated in a man younger than 35 in good health.

This chain's CDR3 is CASSLTGGKYNEQFF. The rearrangement uses TRBV25-1 and TRBJ2-1; checking the TCRdb D call of TRBD1 is not possible without DNA. CDR1 and CDR2 (germline): MGHDK, SYGVNS. This CDR3 comprises 15 residues.